This TCR beta chain was found in a study of T-cell memory formation after mild COVID-19. The table lists this clonotype with a count of one. Its antigen is undetermined. Whole-study results and caveats: CM and EM subsets held most contracting CD4+ clones; EMRA held CD8+ ones. The second-wave clones peaking on day 37 were not confirmed as SARS-CoV-2-specific. Contracting clones, day 15 to 85, had balanced CD4/CD8, and later expanders favored CD4+.

Germline V gene data show CDR1 as MNHEY and CDR2 as SMNVEV (reference sequence). CDR3 length: 14 residues. Between the trimmed V and J ends, which lost 5 bases and 8 bases, there was a span of 18 bases. Constant-segment primers were used for 5'RACE, and the resulting TCR alpha and TCR beta cDNA libraries carried sample barcodes and UMIs. TCRdb re-derived calls from the 5' RACE reads in MiXCR, one entry per CDR3 protein. In the table there are around 530,000 distinct CDR3 sequences, roughly a fifth of which are singletons. Sequenced material: PBMCs or a T cell subset sorted from them (not recorded which). The TCR sequence derives from an adult woman who had mild COVID-19 (a few samples of this study predate the infection). Cell type and time point are not known. This sequence joins TRBV27 and TRBJ1-2; no reliable D call. CDR3 amino acids: CASSPGYGLGGYTF. CDR3 sequence (DNA): TGTGCCAGCAGTCCCGGGTACGGGTTGGGGGGCTACACCTTC.